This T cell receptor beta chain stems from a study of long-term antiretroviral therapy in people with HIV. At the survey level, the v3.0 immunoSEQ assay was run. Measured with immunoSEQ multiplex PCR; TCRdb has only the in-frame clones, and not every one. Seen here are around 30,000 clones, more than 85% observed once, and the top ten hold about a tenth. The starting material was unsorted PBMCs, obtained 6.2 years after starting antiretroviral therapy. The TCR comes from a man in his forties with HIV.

The CDR3 reads CASSIVGQGPYEQYF. In DNA, the CDR3 is TGTGCCAGTAGTATAGTTGGACAGGGACCCTACGAGCAGTACTTC. V is TRBV19 and J is TRBJ2-7, with 8 bases that match TRBD1. The CDR3 runs to 15 residues. Trimming at V came to 1 base and at J to 2 bases, leaving 4 bases not matched to a gene. The germline V gene encodes CDR1 LNHDA and CDR2 SQIVND (reference sequence).